This entry lists 9 T cell receptor beta chains sequenced from one sample in a study of T cell repertoires in cytomegalovirus infection. TCRdb reanalysed the reads using MiXCR and keeps one entry per CDR3 protein. The data show a few hundred thousand distinct CDR3 sequences, with 40% seen just once and around 50% held by the top ten. The antigens these receptors bind are not known. The sample in question was cultured PBMCs, obtained from culture after CMV antigen stimulation. These receptors all come from a human donor in good health (CMV status not recorded). Some clones in this sample may be carry-over from other donors' samples.

The rearrangement uses TRBV7-9 and TRBJ1-1; possibly TRBD1 for D (6 bases). CDR3 length: 14 amino acids. Trimming removed 5 bases from V and 7 bases from J, with 17 bases in between. The germline CDR1 and CDR2 sequences are SEHNR and FQNEAQ (reference sequence). This CDR3 is CASSPKAGTNEAFF. The CDR3 coding sequence is TGTGCCAGCAGCCCTAAAGCCGGGACAAATGAAGCTTTCTTT.

The genes are TRBV11-2 and TRBJ2-1, with D unclear. CDR3 size: 11 residues. Germline V gene lookup returns CDR1 SGHAT and CDR2 FQNNGV. V was clipped by 4 bases and J by 12 bases, with 10 bases between them. CDR3 bases: TGTGCCAGCAGCTCGGGCCTAAGGCAGTTCTTC. It encodes CASSSGLRQFF. Full variable domain (remainder filled in from reference TRBV11-2 and TRBJ2-1): EAGVAQSPRYKIIEKRQSVAFWCNPISGHATLYWYQQILGQGPKLLIQFQNNGVVDDSQLPKDRFSAERLKGVDSTLKIQPAKLEDSAVYLCASSSGLRQFFGPGTRLTVL.

This clonotype was counted between two and nine times. The rearrangement joins TRBV7-9 to TRBJ2-3, with D tentatively TRBD2 (6 bases). CDR3 size: 16 residues. Germline V CDR1 and CDR2: SEHNR, FQNEAQ (reference sequence). Trimming cost V 5 bases and J 2 bases, with 17 bases left between them. CDR3 protein: CASSPWFSGNTDTQYF. The CDR3 DNA follows: TGTGCCAGCAGCCCGTGGTTTAGCGGAAACACAGATACGCAGTATTTT.

The rearrangement joins TRBV27 to TRBJ2-2; TRBD1 agrees at 7 bases. V trimming: 5 bases; J trimming: 2 bases; junction bases outside the gene matches: 11. Germline V gene sequence: CDR1 MNHEY, CDR2 SMNVEV (reference sequence). The CDR3 sequence is 17 residues long. The DNA of the CDR3 is TGTGCCAGCAGTCCCATAAGACAGGGAACAAACACCGGGGAGCTGTTTTTT. Protein product: CASSPIRQGTNTGELFF.

This clonotype was counted a few times. The chain has TRBV7-2 and TRBJ2-1, with TRBD2 identical over 11 bases. The CDR3 has 17 residues. J gave up 7 bases and V 0 bases, and 8 bases lay outside the gene matches. Germline CDR1 and CDR2: SGHTA and FQGNSA. This CDR3 reads CASSLASLAGVKNEQFF. The CDR3 nucleotides read TGTGCCAGCAGCTTAGCCTCACTAGCGGGGGTGAAAAATGAGCAGTTCTTC.

This clonotype showed up many times. This chain links TRBV7-2 with TRBJ2-1; D uncertain. V lost 1 base to trimming and J lost 0 bases, with 7 bases between them. Germline CDR1 and CDR2: SGHTA and FQGNSA. This CDR3 region has 15 residues. The CDR3 protein is CASSLGTSSYNEQFF. CDR3 DNA sequence: TGTGCCAGCAGCTTAGGTACCAGCTCCTACAATGAGCAGTTCTTC.

V and J are TRBV11-3 and TRBJ1-1, with TRBD1 identical over 7 bases. The CDR3 has 15 residues. Trimming removed 1 base from V and 6 bases from J; junction bases left unmatched: 8. The germline CDR1 and CDR2 sequences are SGHNT and YENEEA. The CDR3 loop reads CASSLGQGERAEAFF. CDR3 in DNA: TGTGCCAGCAGCTTAGGACAGGGAGAAAGGGCTGAAGCTTTCTTT.

This clonotype has only a few counts. V and J are TRBV7-2 and TRBJ2-1; 7 bases fit TRBD2. CDR3 length: 15 residues. CDR1 is SGHTA and CDR2 is FQGNSA in the germline V gene. J was trimmed by 4 bases and V by 4 bases; bases with no gene match: 7. CDR3 loop: CASSWVLAAYNEQFF. In DNA, the CDR3 is TGTGCCAGCAGCTGGGTCCTAGCGGCATACAATGAGCAGTTCTTC.

This clonotype occurred a few times. The chain employs TRBV7-4 and TRBJ1-2, with 7 bases identical to TRBD1. The trim removed 2 bases at V and 4 bases at J, leaving 7 bases unmatched. CDR3 length equals 15 residues. The germline CDR1 and CDR2 sequences are SGHVT and SQSDAQ. DNA for the CDR3: TGTGCCAGCAGCTTACGGGACAGCCCCTCCTATGGCTACACCTTC. It is translated as CASSLRDSPSYGYTF. Using reference TRBV7-4 and TRBJ1-2 for the parts outside the CDR3, the full variable domain is GAGVSQSPRYKVAKRGRDVALRCDSISGHVTLYWYRQTLGQGSEVLTYSQSDAQRDKSGRPSGRFSAERPERSVSTLKIQRTEQGDSAVYLCASSLRDSPSYGYTFGSGTRLTVV.